This T cell receptor beta chain was captured by sequencing in a study of blood T cell repertoires in COVID-19. Methods used by the authors: By means of reference gene primer amplification, nucleated cell counts were estimated. This table comes from immunoSEQ multiplex PCR, and its TCRdb copy is limited to in-frame clones, with some not included. V and J calls and clone size are as listed in that table; D and trimming were resolved from the DNA. The sample holds hundreds of thousands of clones, around 86% seen once. This study enrolled people aged roughly 18 to 100 from about 24 US geographic areas. Participants reported their clinical history, and cohort assignment relied on those reports. Cohort 3 recovered donors had two negative PCRs, clearance, or symptom resolution. Germline CDR1 and CDR2: LNHDA and SQIVND (reference sequence). Germline trimming cut 7 bases from V and 8 bases from J; bases unmatched to any gene: 13. The CDR3 has 14 amino acids.

This sequence originates from a woman in her forties or fifties who had recovered from COVID-19. The chain uses TRBV19 and TRBJ1-2, with 7 nucleotides matching TRBD1. The sequenced material came from PBMCs or T cells enriched from blood (not recorded which). Here the CDR3 DNA reads TGTGCCAGTACCATCACAGGGGTGAGGATCGGCTACACCTTC. This encodes CASTITGVRIGYTF.